This entry describes one TCR beta chain. Across 20 to 25 US areas, participants ranged in age from about 18 to 100 years. Cohort 3 donors counted as recovered after two negative PCRs, clearance, or resolved symptoms. These data originate in a study of blood T cell repertoires in COVID-19. Study at large: Donors in the United States, Italy and Spain gave samples during acute or convalescent COVID-19.

Germline lookup yields CDR1 SNHLY and CDR2 FYNNEI. V lost 2 bases, J lost 6 bases, and 11 bases lay in between. The CDR3 is made up of 15 amino acids. The method was immunoSEQ multiplex PCR; TCRdb's version includes in-frame clones alone and lacks a portion of them. The table lists roughly 260,000 clones, approximately 90% of them singletons, with about 1.9% in the top ten. This chain connects TRBV2 to TRBJ1-6, with D possibly being TRBD1 (5 bases). The clonotype comes from a woman aged 18 to 35 who had recovered from COVID-19. Sequenced: PBMCs or T cells enriched from blood (not recorded which). CDR3 nucleotide sequence: TGTGCCAGCAGTGAATACAGGCCGAGTAATTCACCCCTCCACTTT. The encoded protein is CASSEYRPSNSPLHF.